The text below deals with one T cell receptor (beta chain). What it binds is not known. The sample originates from a study of CXCR3-negative and CXCR3-positive naive CD8 T cells. For the study at large: The libraries together contributed about 135 million TRB reads, each supplying about 1.5 +/- 0.3 million. Study findings and constraints: TRBV-TRBJ usage was alike in naive CXCR3-negative and CXCR3-positive cells but differed in memory cells. Partly lower CXCR3 expression followed cryopreservation, and most assays relied on fresh PBMCs. Similarly elevated diversity marked both naive subsets, with memory CD8+ cells showing far lower diversity.

The CDR3 runs to 12 residues. Looked up from germline, CDR1 is SEHNR and CDR2 is FQNEAQ (reference sequence). TRB cDNA was prepared as libraries by UMI-labeled 5' RACE. Each CDR3 protein gets one entry in TCRdb, which reprocessed the 5' RACE reads and gives no DNA. The sample includes approximately 58,000 distinct CDR3 sequences. The sequence was obtained from a human donor in good health. Some clones in this sample may be carry-over from other donors' samples. Sequencing input: naive CXCR3- CD8+ T cells from blood. The subset is: CD45RO-CCR7+CD27+CD95- naive CD8+ T cells lacking CXCR3 (TNR3-). The chain joins TRBV7-9 to TRBJ2-7; TCRdb returns TRBD1, unconfirmable since there is no DNA. This CDR3 reads CASSHRGPEQYF.